This TCR beta chain was sequenced for a study of blood T cells in healthy people across ages. General study findings and limits: Naive CD4+ cells and diversity were both higher in long-lived donors than in aged donors.

Primers used in a second PCR of roughly 7 to 12 cycles were a sample-barcoded 5' primer and a J-beta primer mix. MiXCR, applied by TCRdb to the 5' RACE reads, yields one record per CDR3 protein. The sample has about 1.5 million distinct CDR3 sequences; 35% to 45% are singletons. The people who gave samples were healthy Caucasians from Russia, aged roughly 6 to 100. This clonotype was counted a few times. Its matching antigen is unknown. Germline V lookup: CDR1 SGHRS, CDR2 YFSETQ. The junction had 3 bases not matched to a gene; V was cut back by 0 bases and J by 2 bases. CDR3 length: 16 residues. What was sequenced was blood. The gene calls are TRBV5-1 and TRBJ2-1, with TRBD1 matching over 9 bases. The receptor comes from a woman aged 18-29 years in good health. Here the CDR3 reads CASSLDWTGAYNEQFF. The CDR3 coding sequence is TGCGCCAGCAGCTTGGATTGGACAGGGGCCTACAATGAGCAGTTCTTC.